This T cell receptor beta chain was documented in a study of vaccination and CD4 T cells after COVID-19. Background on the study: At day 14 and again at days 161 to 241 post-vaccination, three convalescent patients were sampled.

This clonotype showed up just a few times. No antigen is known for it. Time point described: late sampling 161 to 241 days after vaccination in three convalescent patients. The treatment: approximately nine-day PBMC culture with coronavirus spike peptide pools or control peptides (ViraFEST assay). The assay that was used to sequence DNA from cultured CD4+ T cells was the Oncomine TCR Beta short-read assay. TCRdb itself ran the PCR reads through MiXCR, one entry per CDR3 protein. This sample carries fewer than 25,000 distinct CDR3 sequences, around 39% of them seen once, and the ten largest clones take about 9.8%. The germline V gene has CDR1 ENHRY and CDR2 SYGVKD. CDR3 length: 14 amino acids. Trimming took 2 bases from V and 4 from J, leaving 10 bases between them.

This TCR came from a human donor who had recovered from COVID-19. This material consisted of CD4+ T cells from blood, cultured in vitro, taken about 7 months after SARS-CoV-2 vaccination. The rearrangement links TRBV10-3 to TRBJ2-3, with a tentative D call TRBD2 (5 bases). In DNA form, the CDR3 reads TGTGCCATCAGTGAGGGAGGTTCGGCAGATACGCAGTATTTT. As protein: CAISEGGSADTQYF.